The TCR beta chain under discussion was sequenced for a study of blood T cells in healthy people across ages. The CDR3 runs to 16 residues. CDR1 is MGHRA and CDR2 is YSYEKL in the germline V gene. The second PCR ran roughly 7 to 12 cycles with a sample-barcoded 5' primer and J-beta primers. TCRdb reanalysed the 5' RACE reads using MiXCR and keeps one entry per CDR3 protein. Of about 1.7 million distinct CDR3 sequences listed, about 30% were seen once; the top ten hold less than 9.5%. This clonotype was seen a handful of times. A read error may produce the germline difference seen at one junction end. Sequenced sample: blood. The rearrangement links TRBV4-1 to TRBJ1-2; TRBD1 is a possible D gene (5 bases). This sequence originates from a woman in her twenties or thirties in good health. The CDR3 coding sequence is TGCGCCAGCACCCAAGAATTTACAGGTGAAGATTATGGCTACACCTTC. This translates into CASTQEFTGEDYGYTF.